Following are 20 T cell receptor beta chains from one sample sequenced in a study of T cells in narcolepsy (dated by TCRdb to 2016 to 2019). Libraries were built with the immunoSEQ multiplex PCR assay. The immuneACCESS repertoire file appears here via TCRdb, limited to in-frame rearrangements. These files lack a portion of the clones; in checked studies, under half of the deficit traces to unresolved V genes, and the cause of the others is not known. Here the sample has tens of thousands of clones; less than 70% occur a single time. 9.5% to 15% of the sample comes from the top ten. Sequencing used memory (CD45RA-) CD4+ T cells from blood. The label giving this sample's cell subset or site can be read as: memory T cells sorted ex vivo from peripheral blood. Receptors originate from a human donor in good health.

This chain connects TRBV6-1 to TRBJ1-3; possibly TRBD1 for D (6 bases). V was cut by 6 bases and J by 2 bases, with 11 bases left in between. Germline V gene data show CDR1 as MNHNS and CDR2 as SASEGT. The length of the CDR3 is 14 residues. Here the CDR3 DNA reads TGTGCCAGCAGGAACCGGGACACTGGAAACACCATATATTTT. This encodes CASRNRDTGNTIYF.

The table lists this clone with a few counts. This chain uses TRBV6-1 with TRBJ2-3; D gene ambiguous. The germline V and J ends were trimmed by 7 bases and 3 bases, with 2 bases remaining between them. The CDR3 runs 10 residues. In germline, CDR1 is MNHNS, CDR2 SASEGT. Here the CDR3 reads CASKTDTQYF. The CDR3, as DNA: TGTGCCAGCAAGACAGATACGCAGTATTTT.

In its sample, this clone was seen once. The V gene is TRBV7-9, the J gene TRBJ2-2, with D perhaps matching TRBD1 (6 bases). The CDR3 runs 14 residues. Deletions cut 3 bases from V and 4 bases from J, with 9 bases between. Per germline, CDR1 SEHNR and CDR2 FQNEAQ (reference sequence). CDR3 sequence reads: CASSLRGTTGELFF. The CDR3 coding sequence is TGTGCCAGCAGCTTGAGGGGGACCACCGGGGAGCTGTTTTTT.

Here the CDR3 reads CASSSYRANEQFF. Here the CDR3 DNA reads TGTGCCAGCAGCTCCTACAGGGCCAATGAGCAGTTCTTC. The chain recombines TRBV7-6 with TRBJ2-1, with a tentative D call TRBD1 (6 bases). The V gene's germline CDR1 is SGHVS and CDR2 FNYEAQ. This CDR3 has 13 residues. V was clipped by 4 bases and J by 6 bases, with 10 bases between them. Full variable domain (remainder filled in from reference TRBV7-6 and TRBJ2-1): GAGVSQSPRYKVTKRGQDVALRCDPISGHVSLYWYRQALGQGPEFLTYFNYEAQQDKSGLPNDRFSAERPEGSISTLTIQRTEQRDSAMYRCASSSYRANEQFFGPGTRLTVL.

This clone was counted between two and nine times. CDR3 protein: CASSLDTRGRAEETQYF. In DNA form, the CDR3 reads TGTGCCAGCAGCTTAGATACCCGAGGGAGGGCCGAAGAGACCCAGTACTTC. The V gene is TRBV11-2, the J gene TRBJ2-5; 7 nucleotides match TRBD2. Germline CDR1 SGHAT, CDR2 FQNNGV. Trimming took 0 bases from V and 3 from J; bases not matched to a gene: 10. The CDR3 has 17 amino acids.

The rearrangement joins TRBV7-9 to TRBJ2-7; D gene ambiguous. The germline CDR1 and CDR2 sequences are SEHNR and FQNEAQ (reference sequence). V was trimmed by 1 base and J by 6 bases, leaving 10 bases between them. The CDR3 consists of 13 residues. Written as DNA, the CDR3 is TGTGCCAGCAGCTTAGACTTCACCGGCGAGCAGTACTTC. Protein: CASSLDFTGEQYF.

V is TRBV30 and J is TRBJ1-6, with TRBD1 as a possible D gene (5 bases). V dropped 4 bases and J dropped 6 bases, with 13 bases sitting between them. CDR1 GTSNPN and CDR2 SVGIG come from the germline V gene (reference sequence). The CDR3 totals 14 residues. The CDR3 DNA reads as TGTGCCTGGACGGAGGGGCTCCTTAATTCACCCCTCCACTTT. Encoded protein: CAWTEGLLNSPLHF.

CDR3: CASSKVVGETQYF. In DNA form, the CDR3 reads TGTGCCAGCAGCAAAGTAGTAGGCGAGACCCAGTACTTC. V gene TRBV21-1 combines with J gene TRBJ2-5. TRBV21-1 is an annotated pseudogene. The CDR3 contains 13 residues.

Here the CDR3 DNA reads TGTGCCAGCAGCCCACCGACTAGCGGGAGGGTGGATACGCAGTATTTT. Residues: CASSPPTSGRVDTQYF. The chain is built from TRBV5-8 and TRBJ2-3; 14 positions agree with TRBD2. This CDR3 has 16 residues. Unmatched junction bases numbered 7, after V lost 4 bases and J lost 6 bases. From germline, CDR1 is SGHTS and CDR2 YDEGEE. Based on the CDR3 plus reference TRBV5-8 and TRBJ2-3, the full variable domain is EAGVTQSPTHLIKTRGQQATLRCSPISGHTSVYWYQQALGLGLQFLLWYDEGEERNRGNFPPRFSGRQFPNYSSELNVNALELEDSALYLCASSPPTSGRVDTQYFGPGTRLTVL.

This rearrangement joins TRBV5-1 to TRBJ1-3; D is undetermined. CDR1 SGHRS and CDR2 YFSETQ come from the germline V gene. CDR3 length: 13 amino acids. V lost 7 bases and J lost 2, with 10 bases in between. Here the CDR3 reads CASGPLAGNTIYF. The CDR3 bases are TGCGCCAGCGGCCCCTTGGCTGGAAACACCATATATTTT.

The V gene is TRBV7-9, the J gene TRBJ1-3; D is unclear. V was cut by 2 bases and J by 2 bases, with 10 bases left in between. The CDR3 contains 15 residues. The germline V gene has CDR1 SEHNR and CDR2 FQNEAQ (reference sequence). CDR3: CASSLFSGAGNTIYF. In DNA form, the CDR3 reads TGTGCCAGCAGCTTATTTTCAGGAGCTGGAAACACCATATATTTT.

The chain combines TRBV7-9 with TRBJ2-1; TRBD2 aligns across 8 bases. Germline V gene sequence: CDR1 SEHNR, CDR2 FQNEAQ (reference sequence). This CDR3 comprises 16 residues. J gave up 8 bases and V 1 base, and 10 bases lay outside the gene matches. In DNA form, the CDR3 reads TGTGCCAGCAGCTTAGGGCAAGGGCTAGCGGGCGATGAGCAGTTCTTC. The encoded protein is CASSLGQGLAGDEQFF.

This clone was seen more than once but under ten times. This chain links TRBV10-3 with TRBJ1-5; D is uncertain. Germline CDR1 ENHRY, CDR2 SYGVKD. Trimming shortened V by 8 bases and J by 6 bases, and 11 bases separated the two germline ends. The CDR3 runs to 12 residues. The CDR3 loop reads CAIGFDSQPQHF. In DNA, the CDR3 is TGTGCCATCGGATTCGATAGTCAGCCCCAGCATTTT.

The CDR3 protein is CASSHLPGTQYF. DNA for the CDR3: TGTGCCAGCAGCCACCTGCCTGGAACGCAGTATTTT. This chain connects TRBV7-3 to TRBJ2-3; D remains ambiguous. V was clipped by 5 bases and J by 9 bases, with 12 bases between them. The germline V gene has CDR1 SGHTA and CDR2 FQGTGA. The CDR3 totals 12 residues.

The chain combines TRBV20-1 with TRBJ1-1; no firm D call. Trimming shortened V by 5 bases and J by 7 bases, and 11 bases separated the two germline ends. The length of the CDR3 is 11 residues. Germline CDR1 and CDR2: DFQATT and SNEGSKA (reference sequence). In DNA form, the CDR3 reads TGCAGTGCTGCTGCGGGCATTGAAGCTTTCTTT. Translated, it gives CSAAAGIEAFF.

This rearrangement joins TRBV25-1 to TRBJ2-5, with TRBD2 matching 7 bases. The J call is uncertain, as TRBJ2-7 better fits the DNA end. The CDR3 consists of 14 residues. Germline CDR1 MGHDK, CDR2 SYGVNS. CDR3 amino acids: CASSVSGLPYEQYF. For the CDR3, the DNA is TGTGCCAGCAGCGTTAGCGGGCTCCCCTACGAGCAGTACTTC.

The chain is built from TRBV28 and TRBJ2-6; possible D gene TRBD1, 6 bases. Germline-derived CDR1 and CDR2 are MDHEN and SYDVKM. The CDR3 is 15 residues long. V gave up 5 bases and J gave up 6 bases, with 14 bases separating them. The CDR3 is CASSPSNREANVLTF. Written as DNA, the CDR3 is TGTGCCAGCAGTCCCTCGAACAGGGAGGCCAACGTCCTGACTTTC.

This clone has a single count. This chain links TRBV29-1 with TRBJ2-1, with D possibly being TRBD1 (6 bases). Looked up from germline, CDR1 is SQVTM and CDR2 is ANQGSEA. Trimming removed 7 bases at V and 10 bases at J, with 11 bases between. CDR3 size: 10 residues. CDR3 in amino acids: CSGDIGEQFF. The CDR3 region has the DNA TGCAGCGGGGACATCGGAGAGCAGTTCTTC.

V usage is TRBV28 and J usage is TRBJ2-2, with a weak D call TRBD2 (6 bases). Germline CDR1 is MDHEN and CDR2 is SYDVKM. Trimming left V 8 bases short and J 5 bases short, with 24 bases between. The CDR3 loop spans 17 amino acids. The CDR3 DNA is TGTGCCAGCGAGGCTAAAATAGGGCCCGGGGGTACCGGGGAGCTGTTTTTT. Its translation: CASEAKIGPGGTGELFF.

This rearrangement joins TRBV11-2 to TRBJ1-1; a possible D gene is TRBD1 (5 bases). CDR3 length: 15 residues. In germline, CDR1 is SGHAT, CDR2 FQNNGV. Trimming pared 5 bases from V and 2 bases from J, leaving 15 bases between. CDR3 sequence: CASSPRRGINTEAFF. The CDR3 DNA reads TGTGCCAGCAGCCCCAGAAGGGGAATCAACACTGAAGCTTTCTTT.